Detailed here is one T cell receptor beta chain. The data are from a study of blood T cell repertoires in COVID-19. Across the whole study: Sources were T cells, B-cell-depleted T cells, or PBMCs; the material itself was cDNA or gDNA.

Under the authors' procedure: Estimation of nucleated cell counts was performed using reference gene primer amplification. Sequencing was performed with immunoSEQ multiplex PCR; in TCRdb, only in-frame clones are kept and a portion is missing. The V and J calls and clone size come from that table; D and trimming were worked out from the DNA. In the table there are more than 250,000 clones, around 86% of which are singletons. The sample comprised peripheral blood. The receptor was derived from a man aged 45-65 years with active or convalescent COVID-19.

In nucleotides, the CDR3 is TGTGCCAGCAGTTTGGGACAGGGGGGTCAAGAGACCCAGTACTTC. Residues: CASSLGQGGQETQYF. The rearrangement uses TRBV28 and TRBJ2-5; 11 nucleotides match TRBD1. J was trimmed by 2 bases and V by 3 bases; bases with no gene match: 2. The CDR3 runs 15 residues. CDR1 and CDR2 (germline): MDHEN, SYDVKM.